A single sample is the source of the 31 T cell receptor beta chains below, sequenced in a study of T cells after yellow fever vaccination. TCRdb reprocessed the 5' RACE reads via MiXCR and lists one record per CDR3 protein. The table shows some 500,000 distinct CDR3 sequences, with around an eighth occurring only once. Sequenced material: PBMCs, taken on the day of the yellow fever booster vaccination. The receptors stem from a man under 40 who received the YFV17D yellow fever vaccine.

This clonotype was recorded at least ten times. The chain carries TRBV7-3 and TRBJ2-7, with D perhaps TRBD1 or TRBD2 (5 bases each). CDR1 is SGHTA and CDR2 is FQGTGA in the germline V gene. The CDR3 is 14 residues long. Trimming pared 4 bases from V and 4 bases from J, leaving 14 bases between. CDR3 sequence (DNA): TGTGCCAGCAGCTGGGGCCCGGGAAGTTACGAGCAGTACTTC. Amino acid sequence: CASSWGPGSYEQYF.

The chain couples TRBV2 to TRBJ2-1; maybe TRBD2 (5 bases). The CDR3 runs 12 residues. Trimming stripped 6 bases from V and 10 bases from J, with 13 bases between. Germline loops: CDR1 SNHLY, CDR2 FYNNEI. The chain's CDR3 is CASRRTLGEQFF. For the CDR3, the DNA is TGTGCCAGCAGGAGGACTCTGGGGGAGCAGTTCTTC.

This clonotype has just a few counts. This rearrangement joins TRBV5-1 to TRBJ2-1; 10 bases match TRBD2. Germline V gene lookup returns CDR1 SGHRS and CDR2 YFSETQ. Trimming took 1 base from V and 8 from J; bases not matched to a gene: 6. This CDR3 has 15 amino acids. CDR3 residues: CASSLTASGRDEQFF. The CDR3 nucleotides read TGCGCCAGCAGCTTGACGGCTAGCGGGAGAGATGAGCAGTTCTTC.

This clonotype has a handful of counts. This chain uses TRBV5-1 with TRBJ2-7; TRBD1 matches 7 bases. J lost 3 bases, V lost 1 base, and 13 bases had no gene match. CDR1 and CDR2 (germline): SGHRS, YFSETQ. This CDR3 spans 17 amino acids. The CDR3 loop reads CASSLSKREQGFYEQYF. Here the CDR3 DNA reads TGCGCCAGCAGCTTGTCGAAAAGAGAACAGGGGTTCTACGAGCAGTACTTC. The full variable domain, rest sourced from reference TRBV5-1 and TRBJ2-7, is KAGVTQTPRYLIKTRGQQVTLSCSPISGHRSVSWYQQTPGQGLQFLFEYFSETQRNKGNFPGRFSGRQFSNSRSEMNVSTLELGDSALYLCASSLSKREQGFYEQYFGPGTRLTVT.

This chain connects TRBV5-1 to TRBJ2-1; TRBD2 agrees at 11 bases. The CDR3 length is 15 residues. V lost 5 bases and J lost 3; bases outside the gene matches: 4. The germline gives CDR1 SGHRS, CDR2 YFSETQ. The CDR3 DNA sequence: TGCGCCAGCAGGCTAGCGGGAGGAATCTACAATGAGCAGTTCTTC. Encoded protein: CASRLAGGIYNEQFF.

This clonotype appeared a few times. The gene calls are TRBV7-3 and TRBJ2-7, with D hard to call. There are 13 residues in the CDR3. Trimming removed 2 bases at V and 3 bases at J, with 8 bases between. Per germline, CDR1 SGHTA and CDR2 FQGTGA. The CDR3 region has the DNA TGTGCCAGCAGCTTATGGCCCGGCTACGAGCAGTACTTC. Protein product: CASSLWPGYEQYF. Together with reference TRBV7-3 and TRBJ2-7, the CDR3 gives the full variable domain: GAGVSQTPSNKVTEKGKYVELRCDPISGHTALYWYRQSLGQGPEFLIYFQGTGAADDSGLPNDRFFAVRPEGSVSTLKIQRTERGDSAVYLCASSLWPGYEQYFGPGTRLTVT.

J is TRBJ1-5 and V is TRBV12-3 or TRBV12-4; 7 bases are shared with TRBD1. The V segment lost 6 bases and the J segment 3 bases; nucleotides outside the gene matches: 14. The CDR3 covers 17 residues. The CDR3 is CASRVQLGQGVNQPQHF. For the CDR3, the DNA is TGTGCCAGCAGGGTTCAGCTCGGGCAGGGGGTCAATCAGCCCCAGCATTTT.

As concerns this clonotype: One junction end does not reproduce the germline sequence, and a read error may be involved. The chain uses TRBV12-3 or TRBV12-4 and TRBJ2-3; no firm D call. This CDR3 contains 14 residues. The CDR3 is CASSAPDSTDTPYF. The CDR3 bases are TGTGCCAGCAGTGCCCCTGATAGCACAGATACGCCGTATTTT.

The sample holds many counts of this clonotype. This sequence joins TRBV29-1 and TRBJ2-2; the match to TRBD1 covers 10 bases. The CDR3 spans 14 residues. With 5 bases clipped from V and 1 base from J, the junction kept 1 base outside the gene matches. The germline V gene encodes CDR1 SQVTM and CDR2 ANQGSEA. This CDR3 reads CSVWTGGNTGELFF. The DNA of the CDR3 is TGCAGCGTTTGGACAGGGGGGAACACCGGGGAGCTGTTTTTT.

The V gene is TRBV6-1, the J gene TRBJ2-1; D may be TRBD1 (5 bases). Between the trimmed V and J ends, which lost 6 bases and 0 bases, there was a span of 9 bases. Germline loops: CDR1 MNHNS, CDR2 SASEGT. CDR3 length equals 14 residues. CDR3 sequence reads: CASRSGFSYNEQFF. The CDR3 nucleotides read TGTGCCAGCAGATCAGGGTTCTCCTACAATGAGCAGTTCTTC.

The chain has TRBV25-1 and TRBJ2-1; maybe TRBD2 (5 bases). CDR1 and CDR2 (germline): MGHDK, SYGVNS. V shed 4 bases and J shed 2 bases, with 18 bases lying between them. The CDR3 is 17 amino acids. The CDR3 nucleotides are TGTGCCAGCAGTGCCACCGAACGAGGGTCTACCTACAATGAGCAGTTCTTC. Amino acids: CASSATERGSTYNEQFF.

This chain uses TRBV27 with TRBJ2-1; the match to TRBD2 covers 9 bases. The CDR3 has 18 residues. With V trimmed by 7 bases and J by 10 bases, 23 bases remained unmatched. CDR1 MNHEY and CDR2 SMNVEV come from the germline V gene (reference sequence). In DNA, the CDR3 is TGTGCCAGCAATCCGAAGGGGGGTCTAGCGGGAAGCCTATTCGAGCAGTTCTTC. Protein: CASNPKGGLAGSLFEQFF.

This clonotype turned up a few times. J is TRBJ2-1 and V is TRBV3-1, with TRBD2 matching over 8 bases. Looked up from germline, CDR1 is LGHDT and CDR2 is YNNKEL (reference sequence). This CDR3 spans 14 amino acids. After removal of 0 bases from V and 15 bases from J, the junction contained 10 bases not matched to a gene. The CDR3 spells CASSQDQSASGRFF. CDR3 nucleotides: TGTGCCAGCAGCCAAGATCAGTCGGCTAGCGGGCGGTTCTTC.

This clonotype was counted only a few times. The V and J genes are TRBV12-3 or TRBV12-4 and TRBJ2-7, with D tentatively TRBD1 (5 bases). This CDR3 has 12 amino acids. V dropped 2 bases and J dropped 6 bases, with 8 bases sitting between them. CDR3 residues: CASSLSRVEQYF. The CDR3 DNA follows: TGTGCCAGCAGTTTATCCAGGGTCGAGCAGTACTTC.

This clonotype was seen repeatedly, ten times or more. The junction departs from the called germline gene at one end, perhaps through a read error. This sequence joins TRBV5-1 and TRBJ2-1; 14 nucleotides align to TRBD2. Per the germline V gene, CDR1 is SGHRS and CDR2 is YFSETQ. This CDR3 comprises 16 residues. CDR3 DNA: TGTGCCAGCAGCTTAGGACTAGCGGGAGGTTACAATGAGCAGTTCTTC. Translating gives CASSLGLAGGYNEQFF.

This clonotype is a singleton in its sample. The chain has TRBV7-9 and TRBJ2-3, with 9 bases aligning to TRBD2. This CDR3 contains 16 residues. Germline V CDR1 and CDR2: SEHNR, FQNEAQ (reference sequence). The ends lost 1 base at V and 6 bases at J; junction bases unmatched: 8. The DNA of the CDR3 is TGTGCCAGCAGCTTAGTTGCGGGAGGGTTCGTTGATACGCAGTATTTT. As protein: CASSLVAGGFVDTQYF. Combining the CDR3 with reference TRBV7-9 and TRBJ2-3 gives the whole variable domain DTGVSQNPRHKITKRGQNVTFRCDPISEHNRLYWYRQTLGQGPEFLTYFQNEAQLEKSRLLSDRFSAERPKGSFSTLEIQRTEQGDSAMYLCASSLVAGGFVDTQYFGPGTRLTVL.

The CDR3 DNA is TGTGCCAGCAGCGTAGATGGCGGGAGATGGAATGAGCAGTTCTTC. Translating gives CASSVDGGRWNEQFF. V usage is TRBV9 and J usage is TRBJ2-1; 7 positions match TRBD2. CDR1 is SGDLS, CDR2 YYNGEE, per germline. CDR3 size: 15 residues. With V trimmed by 0 bases and J by 7 bases, 7 bases remained unmatched.

This clonotype was picked up a small number of times. The rearrangement joins TRBV20-1 to TRBJ1-1; TRBD1 agrees at 8 bases. The V gene end was trimmed by 6 bases and the J gene end by 7 bases; junction bases not matched to a gene: 7. Germline assignment: CDR1 DFQATT and CDR2 SNEGSKA (reference sequence). This CDR3 has 12 amino acids. The CDR3: CSANPGQGEAFF. The CDR3 DNA follows: TGCAGTGCCAACCCAGGACAGGGTGAAGCTTTCTTT.

This clonotype was counted a few times. The CDR3 nucleotides read TGCGCCAGCAGCTTGGCACCGGGACAGGTGACTGAAGCTTTCTTT. It is translated as CASSLAPGQVTEAFF. This chain connects TRBV5-1 to TRBJ1-1; 8 nucleotides agree with TRBD1. Trimming took 0 bases from V and 5 from J; bases not matched to a gene: 6. Germline V CDR1 and CDR2: SGHRS, YFSETQ. CDR3 length: 15 amino acids.

The V and J genes are TRBV29-1 and TRBJ1-1, with TRBD1 matching over 7 bases. Germline loops: CDR1 SQVTM, CDR2 ANQGSEA. The CDR3 is 11 residues long. V shed 6 bases and J 7 bases; nucleotides not matched to a gene: 5. The CDR3 loop reads CSVTTGIEAFF. The DNA for the CDR3 is TGCAGCGTCACGACAGGGATTGAAGCTTTCTTT.

In its sample, this clonotype was seen a few times. The V call is TRBV12-3 or TRBV12-4, the J call TRBJ2-7, with 7 bases identical to TRBD1. This CDR3 spans 15 amino acids. The ends lost 6 bases at V and 2 bases at J; junction bases unmatched: 10. The CDR3 DNA follows: TGTGCCAGCAGCCCAGGACAGGACGGGGCCTACGAGCAGTACTTC. The encoded protein is CASSPGQDGAYEQYF.

Ten or more counts support this clonotype. The chain joins TRBV7-2 to TRBJ1-6; 7 nucleotides align to TRBD1. This CDR3 has 14 residues. The ends lost 2 bases at V and 10 bases at J; junction bases unmatched: 5. Germline V CDR1 and CDR2: SGHTA, FQGNSA. CDR3 residues: CASSLRQGESPLHF. The CDR3 DNA sequence: TGTGCCAGCAGCTTAAGACAGGGTGAATCACCCCTCCACTTT.

This chain uses TRBV7-3 with TRBJ1-6, with D uncertain. The germline V and J ends were trimmed by 5 bases and 7 bases, with 12 bases remaining between them. The CDR3 length is 14 residues. Germline CDR1 and CDR2: SGHTA and FQGTGA. In nucleotides, the CDR3 is TGTGCCAGCAGCGCCAACGGCAGAAATTCACCCCTCCACTTT. Translated: CASSANGRNSPLHF.

This clonotype was counted many times. J is TRBJ1-1 and V is TRBV27; D ambiguous. CDR3 length: 12 residues. The germline V gene has CDR1 MNHEY and CDR2 SMNVEV (reference sequence). The V gene lost 11 bases and the J gene lost 4 bases, with 14 bases spanning the gap. CDR3 sequence reads: CAAEGYITEAFF. The DNA for the CDR3 is TGTGCCGCTGAAGGGTACATCACTGAAGCTTTCTTT.

This clonotype was detected only a few times. The CDR3 reads CSASGLAPDEQFF. CDR3 DNA: TGCAGTGCTAGTGGGCTAGCACCAGATGAGCAGTTCTTC. The chain couples TRBV20-1 to TRBJ2-1, with D possibly matching TRBD2 (5 bases). Per the germline V gene, CDR1 is DFQATT and CDR2 is SNEGSKA (reference sequence). The CDR3 spans 13 residues. Deletions cut 3 bases from V and 8 bases from J, with 14 bases between.

This clonotype has just a few counts. The genes are TRBV7-2 and TRBJ2-7; D uncertain. This CDR3 region has 14 residues. Trimming pared 3 bases from V and 0 bases from J, leaving 9 bases between. Germline CDR1 reads SGHTA; CDR2 reads FQGNSA. The CDR3, as DNA: TGTGCCAGCAGCTTGACACCCATCTCCTACGAGCAGTACTTC. Encoded protein: CASSLTPISYEQYF.

V gene TRBV4-1 combines with J gene TRBJ2-1; D is perhaps TRBD1 (6 bases). The CDR3 is 14 residues long. The V end was cut by 1 base, the J end by 7 bases, with 11 bases between. The germline V gene has CDR1 MGHRA and CDR2 YSYEKL. CDR3 sequence: CASSQGSRGNEQFF. The CDR3 bases are TGCGCCAGCAGCCAAGGGTCCAGGGGTAATGAGCAGTTCTTC.

The rearrangement joins TRBV5-5 to TRBJ2-2; possibly TRBD1 for D (5 bases). The CDR3 extends over 11 amino acids. The V gene lost 5 bases and the J gene lost 6 bases, with 5 bases spanning the gap. Germline V gives CDR1 SGHKS, CDR2 YYEKEE (reference sequence). CDR3 residues: CASRTAGELFF. The CDR3 nucleotides read TGTGCCAGCAGGACAGCCGGGGAGCTGTTTTTT.

This clonotype was seen more than once but under ten times. V usage is TRBV11-3 and J usage is TRBJ1-1, with TRBD1 matching over 7 bases. The CDR3 covers 13 residues. Germline V lookup: CDR1 SGHNT, CDR2 YENEEA. V trimming: 1 base; J trimming: 9 bases; junction bases outside the gene matches: 5. CDR3: CASSLGEDRQAFF. In DNA form, the CDR3 reads TGTGCCAGCAGCTTAGGTGAGGACAGGCAAGCTTTCTTT.

This clonotype was found a few times. This sequence joins TRBV20-1 and TRBJ2-7; 11 bases are shared with TRBD2. The CDR3 is 14 residues long. Per the germline V gene, CDR1 is DFQATT and CDR2 is SNEGSKA (reference sequence). The J segment lost 11 bases and the V segment lost 0 bases, leaving 9 bases of the junction unmatched. The CDR3: CSARDTSGSRAKYF. The DNA of the CDR3 is TGCAGTGCTAGAGATACTAGCGGGAGTAGAGCAAAGTACTTC.

This clonotype was recorded a few times. The rearrangement uses TRBV20-1 and TRBJ2-6; D remains unclear. CDR3 length: 15 amino acids. Trimming stripped 2 bases from V and 0 bases from J, with 8 bases between. Germline V gene lookup returns CDR1 DFQATT and CDR2 SNEGSKA (reference sequence). This CDR3 is CSARPDISGANVLTF. CDR3 sequence (DNA): TGCAGTGCTAGACCAGATATCTCTGGGGCCAACGTCCTGACTTTC.